This T cell receptor beta chain was retrieved from a study of shared clonotypes between healthy human individuals. A word on this clone: Its antigen is not identified.

Adult donors, all healthy and HIV-negative, had no recent acute infections or vaccinations. PBMC DNA, left unsorted, was sequenced on ten immunoSEQ deep assay plates. The assay was immunoSEQ multiplex PCR, and TCRdb's table has in-frame clones only and misses some. The repertoire holds hundreds of thousands of clones, around 77% seen once, with approximately 12% in the top ten. Study-level points and caveats: The authors sampled blood alone, and tissue repertoires likely differ.

The CDR3 spans 15 residues. The V gene lost 2 bases and the J gene lost 1 base, with 10 bases spanning the gap. CDR1 and CDR2 (germline): MDHEN, SYDVKM. Input material: PBMCs. The V call is TRBV28, the J call TRBJ2-3, with TRBD2 as a possible D gene (5 bases). This receptor was obtained from a woman aged 35 to 49 in good health. Some clones in this sample may be carry-over from other donors' samples. As DNA, the CDR3 is TGTGCCAGCAGTTTAGGGCCGCGGGGCACAGATACGCAGTATTTT. Amino acid sequence: CASSLGPRGTDTQYF.